This passage covers 8 T cell receptor beta chains from one sample sequenced in a study of blood T cell repertoires in COVID-19 (dated by TCRdb to 2020 to 2021). Library preparation used the immunoSEQ multiplex PCR assay. This immuneACCESS table, as held by TCRdb, lists in-frame sequences with V and J called but not all clones. Of the missing ones, under half trace to an unresolved V gene in checked studies; the others have no known cause. This sample lists some 240,000 clones; about 89% were detected once. About 6.5% of the sample comes from the top ten. Sequencing input: peripheral blood. The receptors shown here come from a man aged 60 to 75 who had recovered from COVID-19.

The chain joins TRBV18 to TRBJ1-1, with D hard to call. With 4 bases removed from V and 0 bases from J, the gap between germline ends came to 21 bases. The length of the CDR3 is 18 residues. CDR1 is KGHSH, CDR2 LQKENI, per germline. The CDR3 DNA is TGTGCCAGCTCACATATGGCTTCCCTTCAGATGATGAACACTGAAGCTTTCTTT. Its translation is CASSHMASLQMMNTEAFF.

The gene calls are TRBV15 and TRBJ2-7; D uncertain. The V end lost 0 bases, the J end lost 6 bases, and 9 bases lay between the germline ends. Per germline, CDR1 LNHNV and CDR2 YYDKDF (reference sequence). The CDR3 extends over 13 amino acids. CDR3 coding DNA: TGTGCCACCAGCAGAGATCGAGGAATCGAGCAGTACTTC. It yields the protein CATSRDRGIEQYF.

A single count supports this clone. The V gene is TRBV3-1 (or the pseudogene TRBV3-2), the J gene TRBJ2-5, with 13 nucleotides matching TRBD2. Germline V CDR1 and CDR2: LGHDT, YNNKEL (reference sequence). The CDR3 spans 16 residues. After removal of 4 bases from V and 5 bases from J, the junction contained 7 bases not matched to a gene. CDR3 sequence (DNA): TGTGCCAGCAGCCGACGACTAGCGGGAGGAGGGGAGACCCAGTACTTC. Amino acids: CASSRRLAGGGETQYF.

This clone has only a few counts. V is TRBV9 and J is TRBJ1-3, with a weak D call TRBD1 (5 bases). The CDR3 has 15 amino acids. V was clipped by 3 bases and J by 0 bases, with 10 bases between them. Germline V gene lookup returns CDR1 SGDLS and CDR2 YYNGEE. For the CDR3, the DNA is TGTGCCAGCAGCGGCCAGGGTTTCTCTGGAAACACCATATATTTT. Protein sequence: CASSGQGFSGNTIYF.

This clone came up once. The V call is TRBV19, the J call TRBJ1-2, with TRBD1 matching 7 bases. J lost 0 bases, V lost 3 bases, and 1 base had no gene match. The length of the CDR3 is 14 residues. Per the germline V gene, CDR1 is LNHDA and CDR2 is SQIVND (reference sequence). The CDR3 region has the DNA TGTGCCAGTAGTATCGGGACAGCTAACTATGGCTACACCTTC. Translating gives CASSIGTANYGYTF.

J is TRBJ2-7 and V is TRBV5-1; TRBD1 agrees at 11 bases. This CDR3 region has 15 residues. The junction had 8 bases not matched to a gene; V was cut back by 7 bases and J by 2 bases. Germline assignment: CDR1 SGHRS and CDR2 YFSETQ. The CDR3 protein is CASSMTGQGAYEQYF. CDR3 nucleotides: TGCGCCAGCTCTATGACGGGACAGGGGGCCTACGAGCAGTACTTC.

The CDR3 sequence is CASSSYGTVNTGELFF. The CDR3 DNA reads TGCGCCAGCAGCTCGTACGGGACAGTTAACACCGGGGAGCTGTTTTTT. The chain links TRBV5-1 to TRBJ2-2; 7 bases agree with TRBD1. V was pared by 3 bases and J by 2 bases, with 7 bases of the junction left unmatched. CDR1 is SGHRS, CDR2 YFSETQ, per germline. CDR3 size: 16 residues.

V is TRBV2 and J is TRBJ2-7; 12 bases line up with TRBD2. Germline lookup yields CDR1 SNHLY and CDR2 FYNNEI. With V trimmed by 4 bases and J by 3 bases, 7 bases remained unmatched. The CDR3 extends over 16 amino acids. The CDR3 coding sequence is TGTGCCAGCAGTGTCGGACTAGCGGGATTAAGCTACGAGCAGTACTTC. Protein: CASSVGLAGLSYEQYF.